The 10 T cell receptor beta chains presented below share a single source sample, sequenced in a study of CD8 T cells in Susac syndrome. RNA was extracted with the RNeasy kit, and a quantity of roughly 0.5 to 1 ug was reverse transcribed using random hexamers. TCRdb fed the immunoSEQ multiplex PCR reads into MiXCR, producing one record per CDR3 protein. The sample includes fewer than 350,000 distinct CDR3 sequences, over 75% of them seen just once. Material: CD8+ T cells from PBMCs. The receptors come from a human donor with multiple sclerosis.

This chain uses TRBV5-4 with TRBJ2-2, with 10 bases fitting TRBD1. Trimming at V came to 4 bases and at J to 3 bases, leaving 12 bases not matched to a gene. Germline CDR1 is SGHNT and CDR2 is YYREEE (reference sequence). This CDR3 is built from 18 residues. For the CDR3, the DNA is TGTGCCAGCAGCGGCATTGACAGGGGGCTTGTTGACACCGGGGAGCTGTTTTTT. It encodes CASSGIDRGLVDTGELFF.

The V gene is TRBV20-1, the J gene TRBJ2-5, with D possibly TRBD1 on 5 matching bases. CDR1 is DFQATT, CDR2 SNEGSKA, per germline (reference sequence). The ends were cut back, 8 bases at V and 2 bases at J, with 15 bases in the middle. The CDR3 contains 13 residues. In DNA, the CDR3 is TGCAGTTTCCCAGGGTGGTCACAAGAGACCCAGTACTTC. This encodes CSFPGWSQETQYF.

This clonotype was recorded once. The V and J genes are TRBV11-2 and TRBJ2-5; D is ambiguous. CDR3 length: 14 residues. CDR1 and CDR2 from the germline V gene are SGHAT and FQNNGV. V was clipped by 1 base and J by 5 bases, with 11 bases between them. CDR3 bases: TGTGCCAGCAGCTTAGTAGTTCCGAGGGAGACCCAGTACTTC. Translating gives CASSLVVPRETQYF.

The chain combines TRBV6-5 with TRBJ2-2; 9 bases map to TRBD2. This CDR3 has 14 amino acids. The J segment lost 7 bases and the V segment lost 8 bases, leaving 8 bases of the junction unmatched. CDR1 and CDR2 (germline): MNHEY, SVGAGI. CDR3 amino acids: CASVASGKIGELFF. In DNA form, the CDR3 reads TGTGCCAGCGTAGCTAGCGGGAAGATCGGGGAGCTGTTTTTT.

This sequence joins TRBV29-1 and TRBJ1-4; 7 bases map to TRBD1. The CDR3 is 13 amino acids. In germline, CDR1 is SQVTM, CDR2 ANQGSEA. Losses at the gene ends were 7 bases for V and 4 bases for J; bases not matched to a gene: 6. CDR3 in DNA: TGCAGCGGGATGGGACAGAGTAATGAAAAACTGTTTTTT. Translation gives CSGMGQSNEKLFF.

The V gene is TRBV2, the J gene TRBJ1-3; 7 nucleotides match TRBD1. The CDR3 is 15 residues long. After removal of 5 bases from V and 0 bases from J, the junction contained 4 bases not matched to a gene. The germline gives CDR1 SNHLY, CDR2 FYNNEI. CDR3 amino acids: CASSLDRTSGNTIYF. CDR3 nucleotides: TGTGCCAGCAGTTTGGACAGGACCTCTGGAAACACCATATATTTT. The variable domain in full, completed from reference TRBV2 and TRBJ1-3, reads EPEVTQTPSHQVTQMGQEVILRCVPISNHLYFYWYRQILGQKVEFLVSFYNNEISEKSEIFDDQFSVERPDGSNFTLKIRSTKLEDSAMYFCASSLDRTSGNTIYFGEGSWLTVV.

V is TRBV9 and J is TRBJ2-4, with D possibly TRBD2 on 6 matching bases. The germline V and J ends were trimmed by 2 bases and 5 bases, with 17 bases remaining between them. The CDR3 is 16 residues long. The V gene's germline CDR1 is SGDLS and CDR2 YYNGEE. CDR3 DNA sequence: TGTGCCAGCAGCGTGGGGGGAGCGGGTGTGGAAAACATTCAGTACTTC. Translated, it gives CASSVGGAGVENIQYF.

This clonotype was seen once. The chain links TRBV18 to TRBJ2-5, with D possibly being TRBD2 (6 bases). The V gene's germline CDR1 is KGHSH and CDR2 LQKENI. Deletions cut 1 base from V and 1 base from J, with 13 bases between. The CDR3 spans 16 residues. CDR3 loop: CASSPRPVGGQETQYF. CDR3 DNA: TGTGCCAGCTCACCACGGCCGGTGGGGGGCCAAGAGACCCAGTACTTC.

The V call is TRBV4-2, the J call TRBJ1-1; 7 nucleotides line up with TRBD1. The length of the CDR3 is 16 residues. Germline trimming cut 0 bases from V and 2 bases from J; bases unmatched to any gene: 6. Germline V CDR1 and CDR2: LGHNA, YNFKEQ. CDR3 sequence (DNA): TGTGCCAGCAGCCAAGACCCCGGGACAGTTAACACTGAAGCTTTCTTT. Protein: CASSQDPGTVNTEAFF.

The CDR3 loop reads CASSQELAGGLDEQFF. In DNA form, the CDR3 reads TGCGCCAGCAGCCAAGAACTAGCGGGGGGCCTGGATGAGCAGTTCTTC. The chain has TRBV4-3 and TRBJ2-1, with TRBD2 identical over 12 bases. The V and J ends lost 0 bases and 8 bases, in that order; junction bases with no gene match: 5. Germline-derived CDR1 and CDR2 are LGHNA and YSLEER. The CDR3 runs 16 residues.